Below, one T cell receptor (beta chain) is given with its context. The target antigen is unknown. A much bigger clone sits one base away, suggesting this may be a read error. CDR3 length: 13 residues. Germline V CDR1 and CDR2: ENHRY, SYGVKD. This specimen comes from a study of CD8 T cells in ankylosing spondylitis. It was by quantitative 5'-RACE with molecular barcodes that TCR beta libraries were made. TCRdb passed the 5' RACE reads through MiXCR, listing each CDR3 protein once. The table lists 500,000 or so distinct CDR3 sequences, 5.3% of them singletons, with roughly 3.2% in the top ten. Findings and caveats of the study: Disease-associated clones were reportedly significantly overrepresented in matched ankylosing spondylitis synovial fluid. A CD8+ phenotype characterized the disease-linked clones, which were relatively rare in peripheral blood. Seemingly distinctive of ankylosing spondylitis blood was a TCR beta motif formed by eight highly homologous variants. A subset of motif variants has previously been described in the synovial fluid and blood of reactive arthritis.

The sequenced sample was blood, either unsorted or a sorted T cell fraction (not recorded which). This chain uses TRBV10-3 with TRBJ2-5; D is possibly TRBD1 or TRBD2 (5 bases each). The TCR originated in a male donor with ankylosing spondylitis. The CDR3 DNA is TGTGCCATCAGTGAGCTCCGGGACGGGCCACGGTTGTTC. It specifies CAISELRDGPRLF.